The 27 T cell receptor beta chains presented below share a single source sample, sequenced in a study of T-cell reconstitution after alpha-beta-depleted transplantation in children (dated by TCRdb to the mid-2010s). Libraries were prepared through PCR. Sequencer: Illumina HiSeq 2500. TCR library preparation used molecular barcoding, with unique molecular identifiers applied to normalize quantification of the TCRbeta repertoire. TCRdb passed the public sequencing reads through fastp at Q25 and MiXCR, retaining productive beta sequences. A single entry per CDR3 protein holds the most common genes and DNA from its merged rows. A total of some 200,000 distinct CDR3 sequences appear in this sample, 9.7% of them only once. Clones ranked in the top ten supply 5.1% of the sample. The sequencing used PBMCs from the stem cell graft donor, collected from the stem cell graft. Every receptor here comes from a human donor who donated a stem cell graft to a child with SCID.

In the case of this clonotype: This may arise from a read error, as a much more abundant clone is one base away. Given the absence of the conserved phenylalanine or tryptophan at the CDR3 end, a read error is likely. The V gene is TRBV7-2, the J gene TRBJ2-1, with 8 bases identical to TRBD1. Unmatched junction bases numbered 11, after V lost 5 bases and J lost 8 bases. From germline, CDR1 is SGHTA and CDR2 FQGNSA. The CDR3 runs 15 residues. For the CDR3, the DNA is TGTGCCAGCAGCGTCTACCGGGACAGGTGGGATGAGCAGTTCGTC. Translation: CASSVYRDRWDEQFV.

This clonotype was observed at least ten times. The V and J genes are TRBV6-1 and TRBJ2-5; 9 nucleotides align to TRBD1. This CDR3 contains 14 residues. V dropped 4 bases and J dropped 5; count of bases not matched to a gene: 5. CDR1 MNHNS and CDR2 SASEGT come from the germline V gene. The CDR3 spells CASSAGTGMETQYF. In DNA, the CDR3 is TGTGCCAGCAGTGCCGGGACAGGGATGGAGACCCAGTACTTC.

This clonotype was seen ten or more times. The rearrangement uses TRBV6-1 and TRBJ1-4, with a weak D call TRBD1 (5 bases). The V end lost 6 bases, the J end lost 10 bases, and 18 bases lay between the germline ends. From germline, CDR1 is MNHNS and CDR2 SASEGT. The length of the CDR3 is 14 residues. The CDR3 bases are TGTGCCAGCAGATCCGACAGCGGGAGTGGAAAACTGTTTTTT. Translating it yields CASRSDSGSGKLFF.

This clonotype has at least ten counts. This chain joins TRBV5-1 and TRBJ2-3; TRBD2 agrees at 10 bases. Germline V lookup: CDR1 SGHRS, CDR2 YFSETQ. The CDR3 consists of 16 residues. J was trimmed by 2 bases and V by 8 bases; bases with no gene match: 11. CDR3: CASTRLAGAITDTQYF. The CDR3 DNA reads TGCGCCAGTACGCGGCTAGCGGGGGCCATCACAGATACGCAGTATTTT.

At least ten counts were recorded for this clonotype. The V and J genes are TRBV20-1 and TRBJ1-1; weak D call: TRBD1 (6 bases). Trimming left V 3 bases short and J 2 bases short, with 10 bases between. Looked up from germline, CDR1 is DFQATT and CDR2 is SNEGSKA (reference sequence). The CDR3 loop spans 13 amino acids. The chain's CDR3 is CSASVDSNTEAFF. The CDR3 DNA follows: TGCAGTGCTAGTGTGGACAGTAACACTGAAGCTTTCTTT.

Worth noting for this clonotype: This sequence may be a read error, since a much larger clone differs from it by one base. The CDR3 is CASSPGGNIQSF. For the CDR3, the DNA is TGTGCCAGCAGCCCCGGCGGAAACATTCAGTCCTTC. The J gene is TRBJ2-4, the V gene TRBV27; D not resolved. This CDR3 comprises 12 residues. Germline V gives CDR1 MNHEY, CDR2 SMNVEV (reference sequence).

Turning to this clonotype: A much bigger clone sits one base away, suggesting this may be a read error. No conserved phenylalanine or tryptophan is present at the end of the CDR3, so a read error is the likely explanation. The chain has TRBV6-5 and TRBJ1-6; a weak D match, TRBD1 (5 bases). The CDR3 covers 18 residues. Germline CDR1 MNHEY, CDR2 SVGAGI. Trimming cost V 2 bases and J 2 bases, with 16 bases left between them. This CDR3 is CASSYGDWRGAYNSPLHI. CDR3 sequence (DNA): TGTGCCAGCAGTTACGGGGACTGGAGGGGAGCCTATAATTCACCCCTCCACATT.

At least ten counts were recorded for this clonotype. V is TRBV9 and J is TRBJ2-7, with D possibly being TRBD2 (5 bases). This CDR3 is built from 15 residues. V was clipped by 0 bases and J by 3 bases, with 13 bases between them. The V gene's germline CDR1 is SGDLS and CDR2 YYNGEE. CDR3 region: CASSVVGVPRYEQYF. The DNA for the CDR3 is TGTGCCAGCAGCGTAGTCGGGGTCCCCCGCTACGAGCAGTACTTC.

This clonotype was detected ten times or more. This sequence joins TRBV5-1 and TRBJ2-7, with 7 bases matching TRBD2. V was clipped by 6 bases and J by 4 bases; unmatched bases: 13. The germline gives CDR1 SGHRS, CDR2 YFSETQ. The CDR3 has 15 amino acids. This chain's CDR3 is CASKTPGEGMYEQYF. DNA of the CDR3: TGCGCCAGCAAAACCCCTGGGGAGGGGATGTACGAGCAGTACTTC.

This clonotype was counted ten times or more. The chain employs TRBV7-2 and TRBJ1-2, with unresolved D. Deletions cut 1 base from V and 9 bases from J, with 12 bases between. Germline loops: CDR1 SGHTA, CDR2 FQGNSA. The CDR3 totals 13 residues. The CDR3 region has the DNA TGTGCCAGCAGCTTAGGGGCAGGCTTTAGCTACACCTTC. It encodes CASSLGAGFSYTF.

This clonotype was seen repeatedly, ten times or more. The chain recombines TRBV29-1 with TRBJ1-3; unclear D gene. The length of the CDR3 is 11 residues. The V end was cut by 3 bases, the J end by 4 bases, with 4 bases between. Germline V gene lookup returns CDR1 SQVTM and CDR2 ANQGSEA. CDR3 DNA: TGCAGCGTTGAGGCCGGAAACACCATATATTTT. This translates into CSVEAGNTIYF. Variable domain in full (rest from reference TRBV29-1 and TRBJ1-3): SAVISQKPSRDICQRGTSLTIQCQVDSQVTMMFWYRQQPGQSLTLIATANQGSEATYESGFVIDKFPISRPNLTFSTLTVSNMSPEDSSIYLCSVEAGNTIYFGEGSWLTVV.

V is TRBV5-1 and J is TRBJ1-1; D is perhaps TRBD1 (5 bases). This CDR3 contains 15 residues. The germline CDR1 and CDR2 sequences are SGHRS and YFSETQ. Trimming shortened V by 4 bases and J by 2 bases, and 15 bases separated the two germline ends. CDR3 in amino acids: CASSPLGTENTEAFF. CDR3 DNA: TGCGCCAGCAGCCCCCTTGGGACGGAAAACACTGAAGCTTTCTTT.

This clonotype was found many times. The rearrangement joins TRBV9 to TRBJ2-2; tentative D call: TRBD2 (6 bases). The V gene lost 4 bases and the J gene lost 1 base, with 26 bases spanning the gap. Germline V lookup: CDR1 SGDLS, CDR2 YYNGEE. The CDR3 runs to 20 residues. CDR3 in amino acids: CASSPRAYRGIGGNTGELFF. CDR3 bases: TGTGCCAGCAGCCCCCGGGCGTATCGGGGGATAGGCGGGAACACCGGGGAGCTGTTTTTT. Full variable domain (outside the CDR3, taken from reference TRBV9 and TRBJ2-2): DSGVTQTPKHLITATGQRVTLRCSPRSGDLSVYWYQQSLDQGLQFLIQYYNGEERAKGNILERFSAQQFPDLHSELNLSSLELGDSALYFCASSPRAYRGIGGNTGELFFGEGSRLTVL.

A word on this clonotype: A read error is possible here, since a much larger clone lies one base away. V and J are TRBV20-1 and TRBJ2-7; D gene uncertain. V gave up 3 bases and J gave up 5 bases, with 11 bases separating them. Germline V gene sequence: CDR1 DFQATT, CDR2 SNEGSKA (reference sequence). This CDR3 is 12 amino acids long. The CDR3 reads CSASGNAHEQYF. CDR3 nucleotide sequence: TGCAGTGCTAGTGGCAACGCCCACGAGCAGTACTTC.

The sample holds many counts of this clonotype. The rearrangement links TRBV20-1 to TRBJ2-3; TRBD1 matches at 9 bases. Looked up from germline, CDR1 is DFQATT and CDR2 is SNEGSKA (reference sequence). Losses at the gene ends were 2 bases for V and 4 bases for J; bases not matched to a gene: 7. This CDR3 spans 15 amino acids. The CDR3 nucleotides are TGCAGTGCTAGACCACAGGGGGCGAGGTCAGATACGCAGTATTTT. Amino acids: CSARPQGARSDTQYF.

This clonotype was seen at least ten times. The chain carries TRBV7-9 and TRBJ1-1, with D possibly TRBD1 on 5 matching bases. CDR1 and CDR2 (germline): SEHNR, FQNEAQ (reference sequence). This CDR3 region has 17 residues. Between the trimmed V and J ends, which lost 6 bases and 4 bases, there was a span of 24 bases. DNA of the CDR3: TGTGCCAGCAGACACACCCGGGGCTTGGTGGACGGCACTGAAGCTTTCTTT. Protein sequence: CASRHTRGLVDGTEAFF.

With regard to this clonotype: A read error may be the cause here, since a much bigger clone is one base away. V gene TRBV20-1 combines with J gene TRBJ1-1; no definite D call. Deletions cut 4 bases from V and 3 bases from J, with 12 bases between. CDR3 size: 13 residues. CDR1 and CDR2 (germline): DFQATT, SNEGSKA (reference sequence). CDR3 nucleotides: TGCAGTGCTACAGACGACACTTACACTGAAGCTTTCTTT. Amino acid sequence: CSATDDTYTEAFF.

The table lists this clonotype with many counts. The V gene is TRBV20-1, the J gene TRBJ1-4; D unclear. CDR3 length: 11 amino acids. Germline V gives CDR1 DFQATT, CDR2 SNEGSKA (reference sequence). The V end lost 6 bases, the J end lost 13 bases, and 15 bases lay between the germline ends. CDR3 sequence reads: CSATHLVGLFF. The CDR3 DNA reads as TGCAGTGCCACCCATCTGGTGGGACTGTTTTTT.

This clonotype was detected ten times or more. The chain links TRBV7-2 to TRBJ1-5; D is undetermined. The CDR3 runs to 14 residues. The V and J ends lost 1 base and 5 bases respectively, with 9 bases between them. Germline V CDR1 and CDR2: SGHTA, FQGNSA. CDR3 region: CASSLVHRDQPQHF. The CDR3 DNA sequence: TGTGCCAGCAGCTTAGTACATCGGGATCAGCCCCAGCATTTT.

Ten or more counts support this clonotype. The DNA for the CDR3 is TGTGCCAGCGGTTCTAAAGGGCTTACTAATGAAAAACTGTTTTTT. Residues: CASGSKGLTNEKLFF. This chain joins TRBV2 and TRBJ1-4; D is unresolved. This CDR3 region has 15 residues. Germline values: CDR1 SNHLY, CDR2 FYNNEI. The germline V and J ends were trimmed by 8 bases and 2 bases, with 15 bases remaining between them.

This clonotype was counted a few times. V usage is TRBV20-1 and J usage is TRBJ2-5; 7 bases agree with TRBD2. Germline lookup yields CDR1 DFQATT and CDR2 SNEGSKA (reference sequence). Trimming removed 6 bases from V and 8 bases from J; junction bases left unmatched: 12. The CDR3 covers 13 residues. DNA of the CDR3: TGCAGTGCGGACCGAACTAGCGCAGGAACCCAGTACTTC. Amino acids: CSADRTSAGTQYF.

This clonotype was counted at least ten times. This chain uses TRBV5-1 with TRBJ2-7; TRBD1 matches 7 bases. The V and J ends lost 6 bases and 3 bases, in that order; junction bases with no gene match: 15. The CDR3 has 16 amino acids. CDR1 is SGHRS, CDR2 YFSETQ, per germline. DNA for the CDR3: TGCGCCAGCACCGTAACAGGGGTTCCTTTAGGCTACGAGCAGTACTTC. It specifies CASTVTGVPLGYEQYF.

This clonotype was counted at least ten times. The gene calls are TRBV2 and TRBJ2-3; D uncertain. This CDR3 has 14 residues. Germline V CDR1 and CDR2: SNHLY, FYNNEI. The V end lost 3 bases, the J end lost 2 bases, and 9 bases lay between the germline ends. CDR3 sequence reads: CASSDGYPTDTQYF. In DNA form, the CDR3 reads TGTGCCAGCAGTGACGGCTACCCCACAGATACGCAGTATTTT.

This clonotype occurred many times. The chain joins TRBV5-1 to TRBJ1-6, with D unclear. CDR3 length: 15 residues. The germline V gene encodes CDR1 SGHRS and CDR2 YFSETQ. V dropped 3 bases and J dropped 0 bases, with 7 bases sitting between them. This chain's CDR3 is CASSSSSSYNSPLHF. In nucleotides, the CDR3 is TGCGCCAGCAGCTCCTCTTCCTCCTATAATTCACCCCTCCACTTT.

This clonotype was counted many times. V gene TRBV19 combines with J gene TRBJ2-7; weak D call: TRBD2 (6 bases). The CDR3 is 13 residues long. Germline CDR1 is LNHDA and CDR2 is SQIVND (reference sequence). V shed 4 bases and J shed 4 bases, with 11 bases lying between them. The CDR3 coding sequence is TGTGCCAGTAGTAGGGGACTTCTGTACGAGCAGTACTTC. The encoded protein is CASSRGLLYEQYF.

This clonotype was seen ten or more times. The rearrangement links TRBV10-1 to TRBJ2-1; 8 bases line up with TRBD2. CDR3 length: 16 residues. V lost 3 bases to trimming and J lost 1 base; unmatched junction nucleotides: 5. Per the germline V gene, CDR1 is WNHNN and CDR2 is SYGVQD (reference sequence). The CDR3 here is CASSETGGGSYNEQFF. As DNA, the CDR3 is TGCGCCAGCAGTGAAACGGGCGGGGGGTCCTACAATGAGCAGTTCTTC.

This clonotype has more than one count but fewer than ten. The chain combines TRBV7-2 with TRBJ2-1, with 9 bases aligning to TRBD2. Germline trimming cut 1 base from V and 7 bases from J; bases unmatched to any gene: 2. In germline, CDR1 is SGHTA, CDR2 FQGNSA. This CDR3 comprises 14 residues. The CDR3 coding sequence is TGTGCCAGCAGCTTAGTGCTAGCGGGGAATGAGCAGTTCTTC. It codes for CASSLVLAGNEQFF.